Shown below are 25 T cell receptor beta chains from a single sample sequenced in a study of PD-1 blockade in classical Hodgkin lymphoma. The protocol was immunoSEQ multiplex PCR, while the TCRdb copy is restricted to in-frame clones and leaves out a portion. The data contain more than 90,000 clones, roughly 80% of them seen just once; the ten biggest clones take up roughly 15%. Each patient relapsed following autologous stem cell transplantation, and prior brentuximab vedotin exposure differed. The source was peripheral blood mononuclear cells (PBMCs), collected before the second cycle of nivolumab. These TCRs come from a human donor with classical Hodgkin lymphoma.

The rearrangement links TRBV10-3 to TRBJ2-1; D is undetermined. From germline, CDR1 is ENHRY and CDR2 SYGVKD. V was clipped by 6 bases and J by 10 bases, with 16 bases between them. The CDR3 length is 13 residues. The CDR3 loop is CAIRGAAAAEQFF. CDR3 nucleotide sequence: TGTGCCATCAGGGGTGCCGCAGCAGCCGAGCAGTTCTTC.

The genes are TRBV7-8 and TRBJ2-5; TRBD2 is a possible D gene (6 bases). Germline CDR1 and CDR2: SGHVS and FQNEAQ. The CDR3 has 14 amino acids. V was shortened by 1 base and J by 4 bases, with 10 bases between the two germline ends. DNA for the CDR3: TGTGCCAGCAGCTTAGAACTAGCAGGAGAGACCCAGTACTTC. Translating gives CASSLELAGETQYF.

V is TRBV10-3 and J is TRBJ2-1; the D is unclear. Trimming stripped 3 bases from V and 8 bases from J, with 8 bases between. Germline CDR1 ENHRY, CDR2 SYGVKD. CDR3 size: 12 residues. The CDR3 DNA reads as TGTGCCATCAGTGAAGTAAGAGATGAGCAGTTCTTC. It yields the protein CAISEVRDEQFF.

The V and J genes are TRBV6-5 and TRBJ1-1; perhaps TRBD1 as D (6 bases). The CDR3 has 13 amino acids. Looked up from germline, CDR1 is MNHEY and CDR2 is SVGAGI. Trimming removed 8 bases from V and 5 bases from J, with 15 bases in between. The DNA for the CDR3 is TGTGCCAGCGGCGTACAGGGTTGGACTGAAGCTTTCTTT. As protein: CASGVQGWTEAFF.

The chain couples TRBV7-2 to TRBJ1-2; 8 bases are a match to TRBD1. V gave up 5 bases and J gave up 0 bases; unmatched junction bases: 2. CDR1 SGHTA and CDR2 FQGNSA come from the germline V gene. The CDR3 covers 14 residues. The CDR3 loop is CASSQTGANYGYTF. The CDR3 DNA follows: TGTGCCAGCAGCCAGACAGGGGCTAACTATGGCTACACCTTC. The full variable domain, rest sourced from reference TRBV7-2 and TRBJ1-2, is GAGVSQSPSNKVTEKGKDVELRCDPISGHTALYWYRQSLGQGLEFLIYFQGNSAPDKSGLPSDRFSAERTGGSVSTLTIQRTQQEDSAVYLCASSQTGANYGYTFGSGTRLTVV.

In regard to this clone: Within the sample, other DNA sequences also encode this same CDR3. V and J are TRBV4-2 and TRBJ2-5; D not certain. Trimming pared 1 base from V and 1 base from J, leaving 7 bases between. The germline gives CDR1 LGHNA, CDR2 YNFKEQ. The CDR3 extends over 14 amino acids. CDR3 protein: CASSQGQLQETQYF. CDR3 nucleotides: TGTGCCAGCAGCCAAGGCCAGCTCCAAGAGACCCAGTACTTC.

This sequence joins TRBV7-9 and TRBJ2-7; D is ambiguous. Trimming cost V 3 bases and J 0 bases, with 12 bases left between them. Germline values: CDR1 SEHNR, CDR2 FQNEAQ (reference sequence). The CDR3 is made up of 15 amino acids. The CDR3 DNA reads TGTGCCAGCAGCTTTCTTGGCGGAAGCTCCTACGAGCAGTACTTC. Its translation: CASSFLGGSSYEQYF. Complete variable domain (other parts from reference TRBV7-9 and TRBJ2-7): DTGVSQNPRHKITKRGQNVTFRCDPISEHNRLYWYRQTLGQGPEFLTYFQNEAQLEKSRLLSDRFSAERPKGSFSTLEIQRTEQGDSAMYLCASSFLGGSSYEQYFGPGTRLTVT.

CDR3 coding DNA: TGTGCCAGCAGTAGGGTGCCTACACAGGGGGTAGAGACCCAGTACTTC. Residues: CASSRVPTQGVETQYF. The chain employs TRBV5-6 and TRBJ2-5, with 8 positions matching TRBD1. J was trimmed by 4 bases and V by 5 bases; bases with no gene match: 13. Germline V CDR1 and CDR2: SGHDT, YYEEEE. The CDR3 is 16 amino acids.

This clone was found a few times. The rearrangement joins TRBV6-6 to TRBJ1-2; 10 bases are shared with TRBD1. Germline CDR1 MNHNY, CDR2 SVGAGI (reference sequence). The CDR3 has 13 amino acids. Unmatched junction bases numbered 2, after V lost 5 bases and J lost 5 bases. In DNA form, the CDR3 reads TGTGCCAGCAGTGGGGGACAGGGGTATGGCTACACCTTC. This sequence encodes CASSGGQGYGYTF.

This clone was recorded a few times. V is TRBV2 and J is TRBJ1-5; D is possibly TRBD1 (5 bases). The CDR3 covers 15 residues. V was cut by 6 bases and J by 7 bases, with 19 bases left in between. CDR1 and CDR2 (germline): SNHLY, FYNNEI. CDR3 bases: TGTGCCAGCAGGGTAGATAGGGGAGAACGGCAGCCCCAGCATTTT. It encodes CASRVDRGERQPQHF.

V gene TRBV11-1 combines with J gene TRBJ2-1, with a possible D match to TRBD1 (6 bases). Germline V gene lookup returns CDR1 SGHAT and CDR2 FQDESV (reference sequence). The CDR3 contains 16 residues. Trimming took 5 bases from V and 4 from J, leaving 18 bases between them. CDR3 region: CASSPDRRPIYNEQFF. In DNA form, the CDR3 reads TGTGCCAGCAGCCCCGACAGGAGACCTATTTACAATGAGCAGTTCTTC.

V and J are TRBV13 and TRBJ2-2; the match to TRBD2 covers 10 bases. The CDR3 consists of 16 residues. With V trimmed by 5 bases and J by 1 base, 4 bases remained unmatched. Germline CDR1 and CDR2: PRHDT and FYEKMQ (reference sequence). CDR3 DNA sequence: TGTGCCAGCAGCCCTGGACTAGCGGAGAACACCGGGGAGCTGTTTTTT. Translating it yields CASSPGLAENTGELFF.

CDR3 loop: CASSLDSYNQPQHF. CDR3 nucleotides: TGTGCCAGCAGCTTAGACAGCTACAATCAGCCCCAGCATTTT. This chain joins TRBV7-9 and TRBJ1-5; D unclear. Germline V gene data show CDR1 as SEHNR and CDR2 as FQNEAQ (reference sequence). V was shortened by 1 base and J by 3 bases, with 7 bases between the two germline ends. CDR3 size: 14 residues.

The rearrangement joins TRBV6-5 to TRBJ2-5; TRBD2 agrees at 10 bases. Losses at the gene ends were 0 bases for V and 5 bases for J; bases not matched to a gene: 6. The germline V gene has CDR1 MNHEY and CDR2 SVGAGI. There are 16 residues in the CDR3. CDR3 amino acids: CASSYSRLAGVETQYF. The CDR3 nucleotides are TGTGCCAGCAGTTACTCGAGGCTAGCGGGAGTTGAGACCCAGTACTTC.

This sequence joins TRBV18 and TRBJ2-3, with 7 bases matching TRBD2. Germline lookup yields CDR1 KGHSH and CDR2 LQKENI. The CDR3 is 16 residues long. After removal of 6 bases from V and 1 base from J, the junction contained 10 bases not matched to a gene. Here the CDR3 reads CASSRASSGGTDTQYF. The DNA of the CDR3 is TGTGCCAGCTCGAGGGCCTCTAGCGGTGGCACAGATACGCAGTATTTT.

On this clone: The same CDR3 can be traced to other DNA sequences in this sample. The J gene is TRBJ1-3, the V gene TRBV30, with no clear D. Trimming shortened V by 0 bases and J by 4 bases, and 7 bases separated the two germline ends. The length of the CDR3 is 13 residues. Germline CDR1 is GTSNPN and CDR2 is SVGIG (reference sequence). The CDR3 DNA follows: TGTGCCTGGAGTGTACTGTCCGGAAACACCATATATTTT. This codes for CAWSVLSGNTIYF.

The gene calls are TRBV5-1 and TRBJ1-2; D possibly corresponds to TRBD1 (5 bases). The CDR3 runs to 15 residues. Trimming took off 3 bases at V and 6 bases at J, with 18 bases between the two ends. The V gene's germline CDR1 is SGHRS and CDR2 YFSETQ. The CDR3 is CASSYISRAMDGYTF. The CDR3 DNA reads TGCGCCAGCAGCTATATTAGCAGGGCAATGGATGGCTACACCTTC.

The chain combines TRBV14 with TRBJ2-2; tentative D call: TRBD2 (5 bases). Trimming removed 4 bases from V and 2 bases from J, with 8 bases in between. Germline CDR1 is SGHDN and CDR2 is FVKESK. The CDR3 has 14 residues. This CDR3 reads CASSLLDNTGELFF. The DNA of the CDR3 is TGTGCCAGCAGCCTACTAGACAACACCGGGGAGCTGTTTTTT. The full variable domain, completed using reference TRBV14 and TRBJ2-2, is EAGVTQFPSHSVIEKGQTVTLRCDPISGHDNLYWYRRVMGKEIKFLLHFVKESKQDESGMPNNRFLAERTGGTYSTLKVQPAELEDSGVYFCASSLLDNTGELFFGEGSRLTVL.

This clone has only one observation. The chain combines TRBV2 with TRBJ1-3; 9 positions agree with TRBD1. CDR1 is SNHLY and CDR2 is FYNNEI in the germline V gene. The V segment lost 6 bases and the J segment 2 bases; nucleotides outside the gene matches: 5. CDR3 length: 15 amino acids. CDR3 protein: CASRGQGLAGNTIYF. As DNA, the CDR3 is TGTGCCAGCAGGGGACAGGGTTTGGCTGGAAACACCATATATTTT.

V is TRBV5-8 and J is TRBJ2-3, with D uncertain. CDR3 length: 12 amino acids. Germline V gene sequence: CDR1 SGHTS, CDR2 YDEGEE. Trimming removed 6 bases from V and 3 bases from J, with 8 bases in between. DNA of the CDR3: TGTGCCAGCAATTTGCAAACAGATACGCAGTATTTT. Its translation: CASNLQTDTQYF.

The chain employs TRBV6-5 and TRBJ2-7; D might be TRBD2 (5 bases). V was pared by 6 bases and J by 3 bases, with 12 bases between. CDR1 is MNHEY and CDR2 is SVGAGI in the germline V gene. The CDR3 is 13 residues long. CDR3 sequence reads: CASSSRGSYEQYF. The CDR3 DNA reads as TGTGCCAGCAGCTCCCGGGGTAGCTACGAGCAGTACTTC.

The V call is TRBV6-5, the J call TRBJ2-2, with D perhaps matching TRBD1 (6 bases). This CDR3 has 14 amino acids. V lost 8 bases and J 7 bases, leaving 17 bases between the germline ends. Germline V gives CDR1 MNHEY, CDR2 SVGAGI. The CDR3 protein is CASRQTGVGGELFF. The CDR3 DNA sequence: TGTGCCAGCCGCCAGACAGGCGTTGGCGGGGAGCTGTTTTTT.

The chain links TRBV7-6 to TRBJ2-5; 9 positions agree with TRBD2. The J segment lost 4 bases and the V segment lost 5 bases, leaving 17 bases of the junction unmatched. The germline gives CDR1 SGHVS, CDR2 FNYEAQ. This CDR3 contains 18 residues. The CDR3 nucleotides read TGTGCCAGCAGCCCCTCTCGAACGAGCGGGAGGAGGGGAGAGACCCAGTACTTC. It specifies CASSPSRTSGRRGETQYF.

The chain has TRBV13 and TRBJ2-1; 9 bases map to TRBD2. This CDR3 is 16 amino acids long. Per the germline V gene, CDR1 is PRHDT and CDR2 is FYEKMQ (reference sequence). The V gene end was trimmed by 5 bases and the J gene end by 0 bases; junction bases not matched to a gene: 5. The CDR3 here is CASSPAGGPSYNEQFF. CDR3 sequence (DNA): TGTGCCAGCAGCCCAGCGGGGGGCCCCTCCTACAATGAGCAGTTCTTC.

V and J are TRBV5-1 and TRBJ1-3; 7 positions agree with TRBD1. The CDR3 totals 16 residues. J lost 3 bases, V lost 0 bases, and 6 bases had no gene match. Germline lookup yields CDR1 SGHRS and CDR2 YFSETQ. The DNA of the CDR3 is TGCGCCAGCAGCTTGGCTCCTACAGGGGTTGGAAACACCATATATTTT. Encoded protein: CASSLAPTGVGNTIYF.